The text below deals with one T cell receptor (beta chain). The data stem from a study of OX40 agonist ivuxolimab in advanced cancers. Trimming left V 2 bases short and J 0 bases short, with 12 bases between. The CDR3 contains 16 residues. The V gene's germline CDR1 is SGHTA and CDR2 FQGTGA. Here immunoSEQ multiplex PCR was the method, and the copy in TCRdb shows in-frame clones only, minus some. The repertoire holds 42,000 or so clones, with over 65% as singletons. The sequencing used CD4+ or CD8+ T cells sorted from blood, collected in a trial of the OX40 agonist ivuxolimab. The chain carries TRBV7-3 and TRBJ2-3, with a tentative D call TRBD2 (6 bases). This clonotype was obtained from an adult with an advanced solid tumor such as melanoma, head and neck, liver or kidney cancer. CDR3 DNA sequence: TGTGCCAGCAGCTTAGTAGGGCGGGGTAGCACAGATACGCAGTATTTT. Translation: CASSLVGRGSTDTQYF.